The present TCR beta chain was sequenced within a study of shared clonotypes between healthy human individuals. The assay was immunoSEQ multiplex PCR, and TCRdb's table has in-frame clones only and misses some. The repertoire holds approximately 1,000,000 clones, with 70% to 80% as singletons. Study-level results: Clonotypes shared by all four sorted-subset donors had higher generation probabilities than non-shared clonotypes.

Germline values: CDR1 MDHEN, CDR2 SYDVKM. The length of the CDR3 is 15 residues. With 4 bases clipped from V and 2 bases from J, the junction kept 6 bases outside the gene matches. Details on this clone: Its antigen is still unknown.

The chain couples TRBV28 to TRBJ2-7; 9 bases align to TRBD2. The sequence was collected from a man aged 18 to 29 in good health. Some clones in this sample may be carry-over from other donors' samples. Specimen: memory CD4+ T cells from PBMCs. Subset described: CD45RA-negative fraction. CDR3 in DNA: TGTGCCAGCAGTTATGGGACTAGCCAAACCTACGAGCAGTACTTC. It yields the protein CASSYGTSQTYEQYF.